The present T cell receptor beta chain was sequenced within a study of T cell responses to AZD1222 COVID-19 vaccine. Study outcomes and limitations: Spike-specific TCRs gained breadth and depth after people received two AZD1222 doses.

Profiled with immunoSEQ multiplex PCR; TCRdb holds only in-frame clones, not every one. This sample yields 100,000 to 150,000 clones, of which about nine tenths are seen a single time; about 1% belongs to the top ten. Per germline, CDR1 GTSNPN and CDR2 SVGIG (reference sequence). V dropped 5 bases and J dropped 3 bases, with 14 bases sitting between them. CDR3 length: 13 residues. As regards this clone: What it recognizes is unknown.

The chain uses TRBV30 and TRBJ2-7, with D perhaps TRBD2 (5 bases). The sample was peripheral blood, taken 28 days after the second AZD1222 dose. The TCR originated in an adult who received the AZD1222 COVID-19 vaccine. Here the CDR3 DNA reads TGTGCCTGGGCGCGTGACTATCACTACGAGCAGTACTTC. This sequence encodes CAWARDYHYEQYF.